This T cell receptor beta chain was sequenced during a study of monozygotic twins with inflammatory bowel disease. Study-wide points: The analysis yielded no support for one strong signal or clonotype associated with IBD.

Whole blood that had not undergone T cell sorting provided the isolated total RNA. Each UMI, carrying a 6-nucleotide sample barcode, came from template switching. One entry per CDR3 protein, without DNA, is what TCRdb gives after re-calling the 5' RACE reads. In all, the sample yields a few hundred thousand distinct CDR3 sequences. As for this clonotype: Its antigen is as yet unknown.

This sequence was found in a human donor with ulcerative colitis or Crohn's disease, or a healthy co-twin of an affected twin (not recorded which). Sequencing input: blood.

The CDR3: CSARETHRGTGEKLFF. The J gene is TRBJ1-4, the V gene TRBV20-1; TCRdb's assignment of TRBD1 cannot be checked, as there is no DNA. The germline V gene encodes CDR1 DFQATT and CDR2 SNEGSKA (reference sequence). The CDR3 has 16 amino acids.